This is a list of T cell receptor beta chains from one sample in a study of radiotherapy plus CTLA-4 blockade in lung cancer. Using immunoSEQ multiplex PCR, the repertoire was profiled, and TCRdb retains in-frame clones only, with some absent. The data contain around 95,000 clones, 80% to 90% of them singletons. Sample: peripheral blood, taken from a patient treated with radiotherapy plus ipilimumab. These TCRs come from a human donor with non-small cell lung cancer who had stable disease on radiotherapy plus ipilimumab. Each CDR3 is given with its conserved first and last residue. D genes are given only for firm matches. Only some rows state a clone size, as once, few, many or a class for expanded clones.

j_call,v_call,cdr3_length,clone_size,d_call,cdr3_nt,cdr3_aa
TRBJ2-7,TRBV27,15,few,TRBD1,TGTGCCAGCAGTTTATTTGGACAGGACCTCTACGAGCAGTACTTC,CASSLFGQDLYEQYF
TRBJ2-7,TRBV6-6,14,-,TRBD2,TGTGCCAGCAGTCCGACTAGCAGAGCCTACGAGCAGTACTTC,CASSPTSRAYEQYF
TRBJ2-5,TRBV13,16,-,TRBD1,TGTGCCAGTAGCCAATCGACAGGGAAGGACCAAGAGACCCAGTACTTC,CASSQSTGKDQETQYF
TRBJ2-5,TRBV10-3,13,-,-,TGTGCCATCAGTGGCGGACATCAAGAGACCCAGTACTTC,CAISGGHQETQYF
TRBJ2-3,TRBV5-4,16,-,TRBD2,TGTGCCAGCAGCTCTGGGTTGGGGGGGGGCACAGATACGCAGTATTTT,CASSSGLGGGTDTQYF
TRBJ1-4,TRBV18,14,few,-,TGTGCCAGCTCACCACAGGGAAGGATGCAAAAACTGTTTTTT,CASSPQGRMQKLFF
TRBJ2-3,TRBV15,19,-,TRBD2,TGTGCCACCAGCGTTCAGAGTTCCCTAGCGGGAGGTGGGGCAGATACGCAGTATTTT,CATSVQSSLAGGGADTQYF
TRBJ2-1,TRBV10-1,18,once,TRBD2,TGCGCCAGCAGTCCTCAACCCCTACTCGCGGGAGGGTATAATGAGCAGTTCTTC,CASSPQPLLAGGYNEQFF
TRBJ1-1,TRBV11-1,12,-,-,TGTGCCAGCAGCTTAGAACCGGGGCGCGTCTTCTTT,CASSLEPGRVFF
TRBJ2-3,TRBV5-1,16,-,TRBD1,TGCGCCAGCAGCTTGGGGACAGGGGGCCGGACAGATACGCAGTATTTT,CASSLGTGGRTDTQYF
TRBJ2-5,TRBV9,14,-,TRBD1,TGTGCCAGCAGCGTCGGCAGGGGGCAAGAGACCCAGTACTTC,CASSVGRGQETQYF
TRBJ2-1,TRBV27,13,-,TRBD2,TGTGCCAGCAGTTTATGGGGCGGGAGGGCCAACTTCTTC,CASSLWGGRANFF